This T cell receptor beta chain was sequenced in a study of cytomegalovirus exposure and HLA in healthy donors. At sampling all donors were nominally healthy, likely with unrecorded immune exposures. Broader study findings: In vitro, three CMV-associated chains proved specific for CMV antigens. Sequencing artifact likely explains a cluster of highly shared sequence variants.

PCR amplification relied on 60 Vbeta primers (plus 13 Jbeta primers). The authors' processing: In a later analysis, about 12 million of some 80 million unique beta chains occurred in at least two donors. The repertoire was sequenced with immunoSEQ multiplex PCR; TCRdb's copy has only in-frame clones and lacks some. That table gives V, J and clone size, and the DNA gave D and trimming. The top ten clones hold 4.2% of a sample with 75,000 to 90,000 clones, more than 70% of them seen once. Comments on this clone: Its cognate antigen is unknown.

The germline gives CDR1 SGHRS, CDR2 YFSETQ. This CDR3 spans 15 amino acids. V shed 5 bases and J 6 bases; nucleotides not matched to a gene: 10. This chain uses TRBV5-1 with TRBJ2-2, with 7 nucleotides matching TRBD1. Sequencing was done on a sample of PBMCs. The receptor was isolated from a man aged 55 to 70 in good health and CMV-seronegative. CDR3 residues: CASSFVPRGSGELFF. The CDR3 region has the DNA TGCGCCAGCAGTTTTGTCCCCAGGGGGTCCGGGGAGCTGTTTTTT.